Shown below are 31 T cell receptor beta chains from a single sample sequenced in a study of molecular identifiers for immune sequencing clone quantification. TCRdb redid the calling of the PCR reads with MiXCR, one entry per CDR3 protein. Of some 89,000 distinct CDR3 sequences in the sample, 20% to 25% were seen once. Sequences were obtained from naive CD8+ T cells from blood, with Jurkat cell RNA spiked in. Subset here: FACS-sorted CD8+CD4-CCR7+CD45RA+ naive T cells. The receptors stem from a human donor in good health. Some libraries in this study had Jurkat cell RNA spiked in.

Comments on this clonotype: This may arise from a read error, as a much more abundant clone is one base away. The V call is TRBV20-1, the J call TRBJ2-2; the D gene could be TRBD1 or TRBD2 (5 bases each). In germline, CDR1 is DFQATT, CDR2 SNEGSKA (reference sequence). This CDR3 spans 11 amino acids. The CDR3 loop is CSATNTGALFF. CDR3 nucleotide sequence: TGCAGTGCCACCAACACCGGGGCGCTGTTTTTT.

Concerning this clonotype itself: A read error may explain this, as a much larger clone is one base away. V usage is TRBV24-1 and J usage is TRBJ2-5, with D possibly matching TRBD2 (5 bases). Trimming shortened V by 7 bases and J by 5 bases, and 13 bases separated the two germline ends. Germline lookup yields CDR1 KGHDR and CDR2 SFDVKD. CDR3 length equals 13 residues. CDR3 in amino acids: CATRDGWRETQYF. The CDR3 bases are TGTGCCACCAGGGACGGCTGGAGGGAGACCCAGTACTTC.

The chain recombines TRBV4-3 with TRBJ2-7, with TRBD2 matching over 11 bases. The CDR3 loop spans 17 amino acids. Germline-derived CDR1 and CDR2 are LGHNA and YSLEER. J gave up 3 bases and V 8 bases, and 15 bases lay outside the gene matches. CDR3 residues: CASGPQTGTSGSYEQYF. The DNA of the CDR3 is TGCGCCAGCGGCCCCCAAACCGGGACTAGCGGCAGCTACGAGCAGTACTTC.

In this sample, this clonotype turned up many times. The rearrangement joins TRBV19 to TRBJ2-5; 11 bases are a match to TRBD2. The ends lost 4 bases at V and 2 bases at J; junction bases unmatched: 21. The CDR3 is 21 amino acids. CDR1 LNHDA and CDR2 SQIVND come from the germline V gene (reference sequence). The CDR3 protein is CASSTQFIGTSGSKPQETQYF. The CDR3 DNA follows: TGTGCCAGTAGTACTCAATTCATCGGGACTAGCGGCTCGAAACCTCAAGAGACCCAGTACTTC.

Notes on this clonotype: This clone may be a read error of a much larger clone one base away. The chain carries TRBV6-1 and TRBJ2-7; 7 nucleotides align to TRBD1. In germline, CDR1 is MNHNS, CDR2 SASEGT. The CDR3 is 13 amino acids. The CDR3 loop reads CVSSAQGVNEQYF. CDR3 sequence (DNA): TGTGTCAGCAGTGCCCAGGGGGTGAATGAGCAGTACTTC.

This clonotype was seen many times. The V call is TRBV7-2, the J call TRBJ1-1; TRBD1 agrees at 8 bases. Germline V gene lookup returns CDR1 SGHTA and CDR2 FQGNSA. This CDR3 has 16 residues. The J segment lost 3 bases and the V segment lost 5 bases, leaving 11 bases of the junction unmatched. The CDR3 loop reads CASSPGQGEWDTEAFF. The DNA of the CDR3 is TGTGCCAGCAGCCCTGGACAGGGAGAGTGGGACACTGAAGCTTTCTTT.

This clonotype showed up many times. V and J are TRBV7-9 and TRBJ2-7, with TRBD2 identical over 12 bases. Germline loops: CDR1 SEHNR, CDR2 FQNEAQ (reference sequence). This CDR3 contains 14 residues. Trimming took 11 bases from V and 2 from J; bases not matched to a gene: 7. The CDR3 coding sequence is TGTGCCGAAGAGGGACTAGCGGGTCCCTACGAGCAGTACTTC. Residues: CAEEGLAGPYEQYF.

This clonotype was recorded many times. The chain joins TRBV13 to TRBJ1-4; D is unresolved. The CDR3 is made up of 12 amino acids. CDR1 is PRHDT and CDR2 is FYEKMQ in the germline V gene (reference sequence). Deletions cut 5 bases from V and 3 bases from J, with 4 bases between. The CDR3 DNA reads as TGTGCCAGCAGCCCATCTAATGAAAAACTGTTTTTT. Residues: CASSPSNEKLFF. Full variable domain (missing parts from reference TRBV13 and TRBJ1-4): AAGVIQSPRHLIKEKRETATLKCYPIPRHDTVYWYQQGPGQDPQFLISFYEKMQSDKGSIPDRFSAQQFSDYHSELNMSSLELGDSALYFCASSPSNEKLFFGSGTQLSVL.

This clonotype was recorded at least ten times. J is TRBJ2-7 and V is TRBV12-3 or TRBV12-4; D is ambiguous. The length of the CDR3 is 12 residues. The ends were cut back, 3 bases at V and 2 bases at J, with 5 bases in the middle. The DNA for the CDR3 is TGTGCCAGCAGTTTCCGGCCCTACGAGCAGTACTTC. It translates to CASSFRPYEQYF.

A remark on this clonotype: This clone may be a read error of a much larger clone one base away. V usage is TRBV7-9 and J usage is TRBJ2-7; D may be TRBD1 (5 bases). Between the trimmed V and J ends, which lost 1 base and 2 bases, there was a span of 18 bases. CDR3 size: 17 residues. Germline lookup yields CDR1 SEHNR and CDR2 FQNEAQ (reference sequence). In DNA form, the CDR3 reads TGTGCCAGCAGCTTAGGGAAGACAGCCGATTGGGCCTACGAGCAGTACTTC. This translates into CASSLGKTADWAYEQYF.

This clonotype has ten or more counts. The rearrangement links TRBV20-1 to TRBJ1-5, with a possible D match to TRBD1 (6 bases). The CDR3 runs to 13 residues. CDR1 is DFQATT and CDR2 is SNEGSKA in the germline V gene (reference sequence). Trimming pared 1 base from V and 4 bases from J, leaving 8 bases between. Here the CDR3 reads CSARAQGNQPQHF. CDR3 nucleotide sequence: TGCAGTGCTAGAGCCCAGGGGAATCAGCCCCAGCATTTT.

A remark on this clonotype: Since a much larger clone is just one base distant, this may be a read error. This CDR3 fails to terminate in the conserved phenylalanine or tryptophan, so it likely reflects a read error. The chain links TRBV20-1 to TRBJ2-3, with 11 bases lining up with TRBD1. The CDR3 is 14 residues long. CDR1 and CDR2 (germline): DFQATT, SNEGSKA (reference sequence). V shed 5 bases and J 3 bases; nucleotides not matched to a gene: 4. The CDR3 reads CSAGGTGGTDTQYS. The CDR3, as DNA: TGCAGTGCTGGAGGGACAGGGGGTACAGATACGCAGTATTCT.

This clonotype was counted ten times or more. The chain recombines TRBV7-9 with TRBJ1-2; D gene unclear. The V and J ends lost 4 bases and 0 bases respectively, with 6 bases between them. The CDR3 runs to 13 residues. Germline loops: CDR1 SEHNR, CDR2 FQNEAQ (reference sequence). The CDR3, as DNA: TGTGCCAGCAGCTCGCGTTCTAACTATGGCTACACCTTC. Translation gives CASSSRSNYGYTF.

This clonotype was seen repeatedly, ten times or more. The rearrangement links TRBV12-3 or TRBV12-4 to TRBJ1-1, with a weak D call TRBD1 (6 bases). V lost 5 bases and J lost 6, with 16 bases in between. The CDR3 is made up of 14 amino acids. For the CDR3, the DNA is TGTGCCAGCAGTCTAGGAGGGGGGATCCCTGAAGCTTTCTTT. As protein: CASSLGGGIPEAFF.

This clonotype showed up many times. The chain uses TRBV29-1 and TRBJ2-7; D is perhaps TRBD1 (5 bases). Germline values: CDR1 SQVTM, CDR2 ANQGSEA. The CDR3 has 14 amino acids. Trimming removed 0 bases from V and 2 bases from J, with 11 bases in between. CDR3 amino acids: CSVEEGPGPYEQYF. The CDR3 DNA follows: TGCAGCGTTGAAGAGGGTCCAGGGCCCTACGAGCAGTACTTC.

Details on this clonotype: This may be a read error: a much more frequent sequence differs by one nucleotide. This sequence joins TRBV12-3 or TRBV12-4 and TRBJ2-3, with D maybe TRBD1 (5 bases). The CDR3 runs to 12 residues. The CDR3 sequence is CASGLGQHTQYF. Written as DNA, the CDR3 is TGTGCCAGCGGTTTGGGGCAACATACGCAGTATTTT.

This clonotype was seen only a few times. This sequence joins TRBV6-5 and TRBJ2-1; 10 nucleotides match TRBD1. The germline gives CDR1 MNHEY, CDR2 SVGAGI. The CDR3 spans 19 residues. V trimming: 5 bases; J trimming: 6 bases; junction bases outside the gene matches: 19. The CDR3 sequence is CASSLRTGGIVANLNEQFF. For the CDR3, the DNA is TGTGCCAGCAGTCTCAGGACAGGGGGAATAGTAGCAAACCTCAATGAGCAGTTCTTC.

This clonotype was counted ten times or more. One junction end disagrees with the germline gene, perhaps due to a read error. This chain uses TRBV20-1 with TRBJ2-5, with 10 nucleotides matching TRBD1. The CDR3 has 11 amino acids. Germline CDR1 reads DFQATT; CDR2 reads SNEGSKA (reference sequence). DNA for the CDR3: TGCAGTGCTAGAGATCTGGGACAGGGGCACTTC. Amino acids: CSARDLGQGHF.

This clonotype was recorded at least ten times. The V and J genes are TRBV6-2 or TRBV6-3 and TRBJ1-5; D is unclear. The CDR3 loop spans 16 amino acids. Trimming shortened V by 3 bases and J by 2 bases, and 14 bases separated the two germline ends. Germline CDR1 reads MNHEY; CDR2 reads SVGEGT. The CDR3 loop is CASSYETPAGNQPQHF. The CDR3 DNA is TGTGCCAGCAGTTATGAAACGCCGGCGGGCAATCAGCCCCAGCATTTT.

Of note for this clonotype: A much more abundant neighbour one base away suggests this may be a read error. Here the CDR3 reads CATSDPSGTSGGPAEDTQYF. As DNA, the CDR3 is TGTGCCACCAGTGATCCGTCCGGGACTAGCGGGGGGCCAGCGGAAGATACGCAGTATTTT. The gene calls are TRBV24-1 and TRBJ2-3, with TRBD2 matching 15 bases. The V gene end was trimmed by 3 bases and the J gene end by 5 bases; junction bases not matched to a gene: 14. The CDR3 is 20 residues long. The germline V gene encodes CDR1 KGHDR and CDR2 SFDVKD.

This clonotype was observed many times. The chain recombines TRBV2 with TRBJ2-7; D is ambiguous. The germline gives CDR1 SNHLY, CDR2 FYNNEI. V was cut by 8 bases and J by 0 bases, with 5 bases left in between. This CDR3 is built from 11 residues. CDR3 DNA: TGTGCCAGCGGGGACTCCTACGAGCAGTACTTC. The encoded protein is CASGDSYEQYF. Combining the CDR3 with reference TRBV2 and TRBJ2-7 gives the whole variable domain EPEVTQTPSHQVTQMGQEVILRCVPISNHLYFYWYRQILGQKVEFLVSFYNNEISEKSEIFDDQFSVERPDGSNFTLKIRSTKLEDSAMYFCASGDSYEQYFGPGTRLTVT.

The chain carries TRBV6-5 and TRBJ2-1; D remains ambiguous. V was cut by 6 bases and J by 4 bases, with 13 bases left in between. Per germline, CDR1 MNHEY and CDR2 SVGAGI. There are 14 residues in the CDR3. The CDR3 coding sequence is TGTGCCAGCAGCCCTCGTGAAGGTTACAATGAGCAGTTCTTC. As protein: CASSPREGYNEQFF.

This sequence joins TRBV6-2 or TRBV6-3 and TRBJ2-3; D is undetermined. TRBJ1-5 matches the DNA end more closely, so the J call is doubtful. Germline CDR1 is MNHEY and CDR2 is SVGEGT. The CDR3 extends over 16 amino acids. This CDR3 is CASSYGILGSTDTQHF. DNA for the CDR3: TGTGCCAGCAGTTACGGCATCTTGGGGAGCACAGATACGCAGCATTTT.

About this clonotype: This may be a read error: a much more frequent sequence differs by one nucleotide. V and J are TRBV20-1 and TRBJ2-3, with D hard to call. Per the germline V gene, CDR1 is DFQATT and CDR2 is SNEGSKA (reference sequence). CDR3 size: 11 residues. The CDR3 loop is CSSRLEDTQYF. CDR3 DNA sequence: TGCAGTTCTAGGCTCGAGGATACGCAGTATTTT.

This clonotype showed up just a few times. This may arise from a read error, as a much more abundant clone is one base away. The J gene is TRBJ2-7, the V gene TRBV20-1, with 10 bases fitting TRBD2. Germline V gene sequence: CDR1 DFQATT, CDR2 SNEGSKA (reference sequence). The V and J ends lost 1 base and 3 bases, in that order; junction bases with no gene match: 6. This CDR3 has 15 residues. The CDR3 is CSARAGASGSYEQYF. The DNA of the CDR3 is TGCAGTGCTAGAGCAGGGGCTAGCGGGAGCTACGAGCAGTACTTC.

This clonotype has at least ten counts. This sequence joins TRBV4-1 and TRBJ2-1; tentatively, D is TRBD2 (6 bases). The CDR3 covers 14 residues. V lost 2 bases to trimming and J lost 2 bases, with 7 bases between them. CDR1 and CDR2 from the germline V gene are MGHRA and YSYEKL. In DNA, the CDR3 is TGCGCCAGCAGCCAACGGGGGACCTACAATGAGCAGTTCTTC. Translation gives CASSQRGTYNEQFF.

This clonotype is a singleton in its sample. The conserved final phenylalanine or tryptophan is absent from the CDR3, which likely points to a read error. V is TRBV5-3 and J is TRBJ2-1, with a possible D match to TRBD2 (7 bases). TRBV5-3 is placed among ORFs of uncertain function. The CDR3 totals 16 residues. CDR3 sequence (DNA): TGTGCCAGCAGCTTAAAACTAGCGAGGGGGAGGAATGAGCAGTTCGTC. Protein: CASSLKLARGRNEQFV.

Of note for this clonotype: An end of the junction does not agree with germline; a read error may underlie this. V and J are TRBV4-2 and TRBJ2-2; maybe TRBD2 (6 bases). Per the germline V gene, CDR1 is LGHNA and CDR2 is YNFKEQ. This CDR3 spans 18 amino acids. In nucleotides, the CDR3 is TGTGCCAGCAGCCAAGCCCGCAACAACGGCGGGAACCCCGGGGAGCTGTTTTTT. Encoded protein: CASSQARNNGGNPGELFF.

This clonotype has ten or more counts. The chain employs TRBV12-3 or TRBV12-4 and TRBJ2-1, with 9 bases lining up with TRBD1. The CDR3 is 15 residues long. V gave up 5 bases and J gave up 5 bases; unmatched junction bases: 7. The CDR3 reads CASSGRDRVNNEQFF. Written as DNA, the CDR3 is TGTGCCAGCAGTGGCCGGGACAGGGTTAACAATGAGCAGTTCTTC.

This clonotype was counted a few times. A much larger clone sits a single nucleotide away, making a read error possible. V and J are TRBV6-5 and TRBJ1-4; weak D call: TRBD1 (6 bases). The CDR3 is 16 amino acids. Germline assignment: CDR1 MNHEY and CDR2 SVGAGI. In nucleotides, the CDR3 is TGTGCCAGCAGTTACTCGCAGGGGCTCACTAATGAAAAACCGTTTTTT. The encoded protein is CASSYSQGLTNEKPFF.

This clonotype was seen at least ten times. The chain carries TRBV30 and TRBJ1-5, with D unresolved. The V gene's germline CDR1 is GTSNPN and CDR2 SVGIG (reference sequence). Trimming removed 2 bases at V and 3 bases at J, with 8 bases between. This CDR3 is 13 amino acids long. The CDR3 spells CAWSLDINQPQHF. For the CDR3, the DNA is TGTGCCTGGAGTTTAGACATCAATCAGCCCCAGCATTTT.